The source of this TCR beta chain is a study of T cells in women clearing cervical HPV infection. Points from the study as a whole: Unknown T-cell numbers per sample may underlie the richness differences. Cases carried less TRBV6-7 than controls: about 0.1% versus 0.15%.

For this clone: Its antigen is as yet unknown. The CDR3 extends 3 residues past the end of the read, so its final part is completed from the germline J gene.

immunoSEQ multiplex PCR used an average of 1200 ng genomic DNA. The data were produced by immunoSEQ multiplex PCR, yet TCRdb's version contains in-frame clones alone and is incomplete. In all, the sample yields tens of thousands of clones. Germline CDR1 and CDR2: SQVTM and ANQGSEA. The CDR3 spans 11 residues. The chain joins TRBV29-1 to TRBJ1-1; TRBD1 aligns across 7 bases. The sample consisted of blood buffy coat. This receptor was identified in a woman between 18 and 69 years old with a cervical HPV16 infection that either progressed to CIN3+ or cleared (not recorded which). Partial CDR3 DNA: TGCAGCGTTGATACAGGGGATAGA. Translation: CSVDTGDR. In full, the CDR3 is CSVDTGDRAFF.